The 5 T cell receptor beta chains reported below all come from one sample, sequenced in a study of blood T cell repertoires in COVID-19. Using immunoSEQ multiplex PCR, the repertoire was profiled, and TCRdb retains in-frame clones only, with some absent. This sample has a few hundred thousand clones, with roughly four fifths found just once. The sample taken for sequencing was PBMCs or T cells enriched from blood (not recorded which). The receptor source for this set is a man aged 25 to 40 with acute COVID-19.

The genes are TRBV28 and TRBJ2-6; a weak D match, TRBD1 (5 bases). Germline lookup yields CDR1 MDHEN and CDR2 SYDVKM. Trimming stripped 6 bases from V and 2 bases from J, with 14 bases between. This CDR3 is built from 16 residues. This chain's CDR3 is CASSLTREPGANVLTF. CDR3 sequence (DNA): TGTGCCAGCAGCCTTACCAGGGAACCTGGGGCCAACGTCCTGACTTTC. Combining the CDR3 with reference TRBV28 and TRBJ2-6 gives the whole variable domain DVKVTQSSRYLVKRTGEKVFLECVQDMDHENMFWYRQDPGLGLRLIYFSYDVKMKEKGDIPEGYSVSREKKERFSLILESASTNQTSMYLCASSLTREPGANVLTFGAGSRLTVL.

The gene calls are TRBV11-1 and TRBJ1-3; the D is unclear. The CDR3 is made up of 17 amino acids. Germline CDR1 SGHAT, CDR2 FQDESV (reference sequence). Between the trimmed V and J ends, which lost 0 bases and 0 bases, there was a span of 12 bases. The CDR3 region has the DNA TGTGCCAGCAGCTTAGCGTTTGCGGGCAGCTCTGGAAACACCATATATTTT. It codes for CASSLAFAGSSGNTIYF.

The chain is built from TRBV28 and TRBJ2-7, with D perhaps matching TRBD1 (5 bases). CDR1 is MDHEN and CDR2 is SYDVKM in the germline V gene. The CDR3 covers 14 residues. The V end was cut by 2 bases, the J end by 2 bases, with 10 bases between. For the CDR3, the DNA is TGTGCCAGCAGTTTAGGGGCCCCTACCTACGAGCAGTACGTC. Its protein is CASSLGAPTYEQYV.

The gene calls are TRBV28 and TRBJ2-5; unclear D gene. V was trimmed by 2 bases and J by 6 bases, leaving 7 bases between them. The CDR3 sequence is 12 residues long. Germline assignment: CDR1 MDHEN and CDR2 SYDVKM. In DNA, the CDR3 is TGTGCCAGCAGTTTACCGGGTCAGACCCAGTACTTC. Translation: CASSLPGQTQYF.

The genes are TRBV4-2 and TRBJ2-3, with a possible D match to TRBD2 (5 bases). The CDR3 is made up of 15 amino acids. Germline CDR1 LGHNA, CDR2 YNFKEQ. V was clipped by 6 bases and J by 0 bases, with 13 bases between them. CDR3 protein: CASRLLARSTDTQYF. The DNA for the CDR3 is TGTGCCAGCAGATTATTAGCGAGAAGCACAGATACGCAGTATTTT.